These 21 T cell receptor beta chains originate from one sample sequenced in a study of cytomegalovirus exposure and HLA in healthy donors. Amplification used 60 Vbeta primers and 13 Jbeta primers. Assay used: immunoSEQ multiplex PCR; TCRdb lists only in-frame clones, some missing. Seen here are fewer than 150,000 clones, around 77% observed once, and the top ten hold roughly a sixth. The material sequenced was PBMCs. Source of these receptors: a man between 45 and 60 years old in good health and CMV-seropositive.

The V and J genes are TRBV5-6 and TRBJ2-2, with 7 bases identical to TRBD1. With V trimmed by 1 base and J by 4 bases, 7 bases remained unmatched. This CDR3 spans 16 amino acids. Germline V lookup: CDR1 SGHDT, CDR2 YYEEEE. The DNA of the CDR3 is TGTGCCAGCAGCTTGTATGCAGGGGGATTCACCGGGGAGCTGTTTTTT. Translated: CASSLYAGGFTGELFF.

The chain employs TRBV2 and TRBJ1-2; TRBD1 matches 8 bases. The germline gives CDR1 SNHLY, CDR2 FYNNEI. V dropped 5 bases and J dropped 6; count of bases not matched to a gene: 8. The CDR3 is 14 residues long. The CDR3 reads CASSLYRGGNGYTF. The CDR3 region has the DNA TGTGCCAGCAGTCTTTACAGGGGGGGAAATGGCTACACCTTC.

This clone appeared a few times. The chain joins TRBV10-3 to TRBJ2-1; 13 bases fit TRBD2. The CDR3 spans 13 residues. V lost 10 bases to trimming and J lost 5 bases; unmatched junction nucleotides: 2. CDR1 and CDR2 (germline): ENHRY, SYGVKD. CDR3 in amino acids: CATGTSGDNEQFF. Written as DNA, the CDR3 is TGTGCCACCGGGACTAGCGGGGACAATGAGCAGTTCTTC.

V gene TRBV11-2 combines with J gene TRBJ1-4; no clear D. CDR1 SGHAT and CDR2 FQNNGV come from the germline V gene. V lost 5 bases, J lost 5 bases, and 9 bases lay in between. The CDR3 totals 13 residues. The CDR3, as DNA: TGTGCCAGCAGCCCCCGACTGAATGAAAAACTGTTTTTT. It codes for CASSPRLNEKLFF.

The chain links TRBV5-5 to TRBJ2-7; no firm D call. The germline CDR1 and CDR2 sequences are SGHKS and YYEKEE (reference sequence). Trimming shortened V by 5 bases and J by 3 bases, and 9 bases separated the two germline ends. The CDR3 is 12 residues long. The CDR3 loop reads CASSQEVYEQYF. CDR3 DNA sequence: TGTGCCAGCAGTCAAGAGGTCTACGAGCAGTACTTC.

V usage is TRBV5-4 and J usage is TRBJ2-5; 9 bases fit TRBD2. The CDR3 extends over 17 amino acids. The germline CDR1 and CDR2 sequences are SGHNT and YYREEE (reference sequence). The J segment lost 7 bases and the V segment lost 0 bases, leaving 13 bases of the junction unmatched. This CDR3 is CASSLVGRGGREATQYF. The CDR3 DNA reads TGTGCCAGCAGCTTGGTCGGGCGGGGGGGCCGAGAGGCGACCCAGTACTTC.

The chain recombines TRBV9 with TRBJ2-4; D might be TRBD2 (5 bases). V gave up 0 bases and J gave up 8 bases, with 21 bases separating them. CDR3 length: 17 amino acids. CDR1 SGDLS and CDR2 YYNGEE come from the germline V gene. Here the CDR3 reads CASSVAQRRYQEHIQYF. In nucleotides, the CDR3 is TGTGCCAGCAGCGTAGCTCAGCGGAGGTATCAAGAACACATTCAGTACTTC.

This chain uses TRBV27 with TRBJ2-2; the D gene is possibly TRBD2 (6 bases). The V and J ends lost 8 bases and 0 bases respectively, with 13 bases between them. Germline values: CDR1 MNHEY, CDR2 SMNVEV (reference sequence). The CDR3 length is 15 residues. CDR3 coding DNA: TGTGCCAGCCGGGCGGGGCTAGCGAACACCGGGGAGCTGTTTTTT. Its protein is CASRAGLANTGELFF.

The CDR3 reads CASSFWGGSEAFF. In DNA form, the CDR3 reads TGTGCCAGCAGCTTCTGGGGGGGGAGTGAAGCTTTCTTT. The chain recombines TRBV5-6 with TRBJ1-1; D is possibly TRBD1 (5 bases). The CDR3 consists of 13 residues. Germline V gives CDR1 SGHDT, CDR2 YYEEEE. V was pared by 2 bases and J by 7 bases, with 12 bases between.

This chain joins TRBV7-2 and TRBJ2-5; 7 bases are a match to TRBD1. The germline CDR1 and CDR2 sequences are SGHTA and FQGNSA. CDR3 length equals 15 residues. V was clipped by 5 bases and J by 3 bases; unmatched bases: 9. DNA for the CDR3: TGTGCCAGCAGCCGATCCGGGACAGCTAAAGAGACCCAGTACTTC. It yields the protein CASSRSGTAKETQYF.

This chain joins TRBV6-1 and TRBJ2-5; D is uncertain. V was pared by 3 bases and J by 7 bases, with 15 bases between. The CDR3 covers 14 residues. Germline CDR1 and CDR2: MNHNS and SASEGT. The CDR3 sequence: CASSDFGQQATQYF. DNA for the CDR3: TGTGCCAGCAGTGATTTCGGTCAGCAGGCGACCCAGTACTTC.

CDR3 residues: CASSLIPGLAGGSNEQFF. DNA of the CDR3: TGTGCCAGCAGCTTAATCCCGGGACTAGCGGGAGGAAGCAATGAGCAGTTCTTC. The genes are TRBV7-9 and TRBJ2-1; 15 bases map to TRBD2. Germline-derived CDR1 and CDR2 are SEHNR and FQNEAQ (reference sequence). The CDR3 runs to 18 residues. V was pared by 2 bases and J by 6 bases, with 8 bases of the junction left unmatched.

CDR3 coding DNA: TGTGCCATCAGTGAGGGGGCCAGCACGGAGACCCAGTACTTC. This gives the protein CAISEGASTETQYF. This chain connects TRBV10-3 to TRBJ2-5, with D possibly TRBD1 on 5 matching bases. CDR1 is ENHRY and CDR2 is SYGVKD in the germline V gene. Trimming removed 2 bases from V and 5 bases from J, with 12 bases in between. This CDR3 comprises 14 residues.

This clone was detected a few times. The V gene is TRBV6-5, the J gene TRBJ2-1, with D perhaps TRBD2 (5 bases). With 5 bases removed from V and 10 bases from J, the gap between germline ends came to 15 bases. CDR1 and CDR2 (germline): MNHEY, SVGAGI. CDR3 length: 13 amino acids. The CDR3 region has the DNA TGTGCCAGCAGTGCCCCCCCCCGGGGAGAGCAGTTCTTC. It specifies CASSAPPRGEQFF.

Here the CDR3 reads CASSPSGFRFGNTIYF. In nucleotides, the CDR3 is TGTGCCAGCAGTCCCTCGGGATTCAGGTTCGGAAACACCATATATTTT. V and J are TRBV28 and TRBJ1-3; D uncertain. Germline CDR1 reads MDHEN; CDR2 reads SYDVKM. The CDR3 consists of 16 residues. V lost 5 bases to trimming and J lost 4 bases, with 18 bases between them.

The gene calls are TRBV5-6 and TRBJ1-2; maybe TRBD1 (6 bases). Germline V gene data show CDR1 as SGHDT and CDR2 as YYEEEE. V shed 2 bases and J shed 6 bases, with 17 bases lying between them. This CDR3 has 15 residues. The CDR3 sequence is CASSLGQLKGNGYTF. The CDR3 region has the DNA TGTGCCAGCAGCTTAGGACAGCTCAAGGGGAATGGCTACACCTTC.

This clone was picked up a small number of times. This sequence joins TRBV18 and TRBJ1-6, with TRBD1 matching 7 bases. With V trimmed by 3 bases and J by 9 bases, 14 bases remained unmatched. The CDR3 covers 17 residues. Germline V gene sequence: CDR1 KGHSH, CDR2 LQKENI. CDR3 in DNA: TGTGCCAGCTCACCCCACGCCGGGACAGAGAGAAGTTCACCCCTCCACTTT. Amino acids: CASSPHAGTERSSPLHF.

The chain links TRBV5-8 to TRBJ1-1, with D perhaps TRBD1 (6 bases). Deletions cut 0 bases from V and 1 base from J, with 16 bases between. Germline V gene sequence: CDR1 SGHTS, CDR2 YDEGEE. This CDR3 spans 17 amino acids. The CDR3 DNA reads TGTGCCAGCAGCTTGGGGAAACAGGGCACCCCGAACACTGAAGCTTTCTTT. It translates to CASSLGKQGTPNTEAFF.

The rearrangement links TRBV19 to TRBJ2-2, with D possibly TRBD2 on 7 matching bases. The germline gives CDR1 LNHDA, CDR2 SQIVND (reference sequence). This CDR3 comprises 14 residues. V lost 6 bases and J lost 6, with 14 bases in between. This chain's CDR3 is CASRSPGGPGELFF. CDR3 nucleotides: TGTGCCAGTAGATCTCCCGGGGGGCCCGGGGAGCTGTTTTTT.

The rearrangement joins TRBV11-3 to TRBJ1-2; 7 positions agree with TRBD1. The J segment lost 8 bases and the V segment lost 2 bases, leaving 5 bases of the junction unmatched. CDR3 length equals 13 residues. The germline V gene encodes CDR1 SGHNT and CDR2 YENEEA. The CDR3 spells CASSLRTGGGYTF. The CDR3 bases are TGTGCCAGCAGCTTAAGGACAGGCGGCGGCTACACCTTC.

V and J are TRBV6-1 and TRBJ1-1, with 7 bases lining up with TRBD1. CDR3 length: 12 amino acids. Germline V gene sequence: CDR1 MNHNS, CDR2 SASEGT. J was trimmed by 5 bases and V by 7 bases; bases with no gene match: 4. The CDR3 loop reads CASNRQGTEAFF. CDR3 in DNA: TGTGCCAGCAACAGACAGGGAACTGAAGCTTTCTTT.